This TCR beta chain stems from a study of early T cells in non-severe SARS-CoV-2 infection. This clonotype was seen at least ten times. Molecules of cDNA were individually given unique molecular identifiers that were attached to them. One entry per CDR3 protein, called by TCRdb with MiXCR from the 5' RACE reads. Of about 70,000 distinct CDR3 sequences in the sample, approximately 4.6% are singletons; the top ten hold 3.6%. This sequence was found in an adult who was a healthcare worker with PCR-confirmed SARS-CoV-2 infection or an uninfected control (not recorded which). The donor label of this sample is uncertain. The sequencing used whole blood, collected at baseline.

The CDR3 nucleotides are TGTGCCAGCAGTTTAGGGGGGTGGCAGCCCCAGCATTTT. Its translation: CASSLGGWQPQHF. This rearrangement joins TRBV12-3 or TRBV12-4 to TRBJ1-5, with D possibly matching TRBD1 (5 bases). CDR3 length equals 13 residues. Trimming left V 1 base short and J 7 bases short, with 8 bases between.